The 12 T cell receptor beta chains below all came from one sample that was sequenced in a study of CD8 T cells in ankylosing spondylitis (dated by TCRdb to about 2017). Libraries were made using 5' RACE. Instrument on record: Illumina HiSeq 2500. TCRdb reprocessed the public reads (quality trimming at Q25 with fastp, clone calling with MiXCR) and kept in-frame beta chains. CDR3 protein sequences are deduplicated, and each keeps its most common genes and DNA. Recorded for this sample are 150,000 to 200,000 distinct CDR3 sequences; roughly 13% of them occurred a single time. The ten most abundant clones make up 16% of the sample. Specimen: blood, either unsorted or a sorted T cell fraction (not recorded which). These receptors all come from a male donor with ankylosing spondylitis or in good health (not recorded which).

The CDR3 nucleotides are TGTGCCAGCAGCCAAGGACTAGCGAACAATGAGCAGTTCTTC. Its translation is CASSQGLANNEQFF. This chain joins TRBV3-1 and TRBJ2-1; 8 nucleotides match TRBD2. The CDR3 spans 14 residues. The V gene's germline CDR1 is LGHDT and CDR2 YNNKEL (reference sequence). Trimming took 1 base from V and 5 from J; bases not matched to a gene: 1.

This chain connects TRBV3-1 to TRBJ1-2, with D perhaps TRBD1 (5 bases). Trimming cost V 2 bases and J 8 bases, with 12 bases left between them. The germline gives CDR1 LGHDT, CDR2 YNNKEL (reference sequence). CDR3 size: 13 residues. CDR3 sequence: CASSQWGVEGYTF. The CDR3, as DNA: TGTGCCAGCAGCCAATGGGGGGTAGAAGGCTACACCTTC.

In nucleotides, the CDR3 is TGTGCCAGCAGTGTGGGACAGCCCTCTGGGGCCAACGTCCTGACTTTC. This translates into CASSVGQPSGANVLTF. V is TRBV6-1 and J is TRBJ2-6; 7 bases align to TRBD1. V shed 4 bases, J shed 0 bases, and the junction held 3 bases outside the gene matches. The CDR3 spans 16 residues. Germline V lookup: CDR1 MNHNS, CDR2 SASEGT.

The chain combines TRBV14 with TRBJ2-7; the match to TRBD1 covers 8 bases. Germline CDR1 SGHDN, CDR2 FVKESK. J was trimmed by 2 bases and V by 3 bases; bases with no gene match: 12. This CDR3 region has 17 residues. The CDR3 here is CASSQDAWTGRTYEQYF. In DNA form, the CDR3 reads TGTGCCAGCAGCCAGGATGCCTGGACAGGGCGGACCTACGAGCAGTACTTC.

This clonotype has a single count. The junction and the germline gene differ at one end; a read error may be behind it. The CDR3 sequence is CATSGASRTSGVNTGELFF. CDR3 bases: TGTGCCACCAGTGGTGCTTCAAGGACTAGCGGAGTGAACACCGGGGAGCTGTTTTTC. The chain has TRBV24-1 and TRBJ2-2, with 10 bases lining up with TRBD2. The germline V gene encodes CDR1 KGHDR and CDR2 SFDVKD. The CDR3 contains 19 residues.

This clonotype was seen at least ten times. The gene calls are TRBV12-3 or TRBV12-4 and TRBJ2-5; TRBD2 matches at 7 bases. The length of the CDR3 is 13 residues. The V segment lost 6 bases and the J segment 5 bases; nucleotides outside the gene matches: 6. The DNA for the CDR3 is TGTGCCAGCAGCGGACTAGTCGGGGAGACCCAGTACTTC. Protein: CASSGLVGETQYF.

The V gene is TRBV6-6, the J gene TRBJ1-1; tentative D call: TRBD1 (6 bases). Germline CDR1 and CDR2: MNHNY and SVGAGI (reference sequence). V lost 11 bases and J lost 1, with 11 bases in between. There are 12 residues in the CDR3. The CDR3 coding sequence is TGTGCCGGCAAGGGGGGGAACACTGAAGCTTTCTTT. Its protein is CAGKGGNTEAFF.

The chain employs TRBV6-1 and TRBJ2-1, with 14 bases lining up with TRBD2. Germline V gene lookup returns CDR1 MNHNS and CDR2 SASEGT. V lost 10 bases and J lost 9; bases outside the gene matches: 11. This CDR3 is built from 15 residues. The CDR3 DNA sequence: TGTGCCACCTCAGGGACTAGCGGGAGTCAGGGTGAGCAGTTCTTC. This encodes CATSGTSGSQGEQFF.

This clonotype occurred many times. The CDR3 loop reads CASSPGLGEHEQYF. The CDR3 nucleotides read TGTGCCAGCAGCCCGGGGTTGGGGGAACACGAGCAGTACTTC. The chain is built from TRBV7-9 and TRBJ2-7, with D possibly called TRBD1 or TRBD2 (5 bases each). This CDR3 has 14 residues. From germline, CDR1 is SEHNR and CDR2 FQNEAQ (reference sequence). The V and J ends lost 5 bases and 5 bases respectively, with 16 bases between them.

This clonotype was seen repeatedly, ten times or more. The chain uses TRBV11-2 and TRBJ2-7; 8 bases map to TRBD1. This CDR3 comprises 15 residues. In germline, CDR1 is SGHAT, CDR2 FQNNGV. Unmatched junction bases numbered 8, after V lost 4 bases and J lost 3 bases. CDR3 sequence reads: CASSSAGTGYYEQYF. The CDR3, as DNA: TGTGCCAGCAGCTCGGCCGGGACAGGTTACTACGAGCAGTACTTC.

This clonotype was seen repeatedly, ten times or more. The V call is TRBV3-1, the J call TRBJ1-1, with a weak D call TRBD1 (5 bases). V was cut by 6 bases and J by 3 bases, with 26 bases left in between. The germline gives CDR1 LGHDT, CDR2 YNNKEL (reference sequence). The CDR3 is 18 residues long. The CDR3 DNA is TGTGCCAGCAGTCCTCGTGAGGGGATTTACCCTTTATACACTGAAGCTTTCTTT. The encoded protein is CASSPREGIYPLYTEAFF.

The sample holds many counts of this clonotype. J is TRBJ2-1 and V is TRBV11-1; D not resolved. Trimming stripped 0 bases from V and 0 bases from J, with 15 bases between. This CDR3 spans 18 amino acids. Germline loops: CDR1 SGHAT, CDR2 FQDESV (reference sequence). In DNA form, the CDR3 reads TGTGCCAGCAGCTTAGCAGGGTCACAAAGGAGCTCCTACAATGAGCAGTTCTTC. Protein: CASSLAGSQRSSYNEQFF.